This entry lists 4 T cell receptor beta chains sequenced from one sample in a study of T cell responses to AZD1222 COVID-19 vaccine. Sequencing was performed with immunoSEQ multiplex PCR; in TCRdb, only in-frame clones are kept and a portion is missing. The table lists some 140,000 clones, 85% to 95% of them singletons, with approximately 7% in the top ten. Source: peripheral blood, taken 28 days after the second AZD1222 dose. These TCRs come from an adult who received the AZD1222 COVID-19 vaccine.

A single count supports this clone. The gene calls are TRBV16 and TRBJ2-2; tentatively, D is TRBD1 or TRBD2 (5 bases each). The CDR3 runs to 13 residues. The germline gives CDR1 KGHSY, CDR2 FQNENV. With 1 base removed from V and 7 bases from J, the gap between germline ends came to 7 bases. CDR3: CASSQWDGGELFF. The CDR3 bases are TGTGCCAGCAGCCAATGGGACGGCGGGGAGCTGTTTTTT.

In DNA, the CDR3 is TGTGCCAGCAGCACACCGGGACAGGTCTCCTACGAGCAGTACTTC. This codes for CASSTPGQVSYEQYF. The genes are TRBV7-3 and TRBJ2-7; the match to TRBD1 covers 8 bases. This CDR3 region has 15 residues. CDR1 and CDR2 (germline): SGHTA, FQGTGA. Germline trimming cut 5 bases from V and 0 bases from J; bases unmatched to any gene: 6.

The sample holds a few counts of this clone. V is TRBV5-4 and J is TRBJ2-2; TRBD1 or TRBD2 may be the D gene (6 bases each). Deletions cut 0 bases from V and 6 bases from J, with 9 bases between. CDR1 SGHNT and CDR2 YYREEE come from the germline V gene (reference sequence). The CDR3 is 14 amino acids. CDR3 amino acids: CASSLGGAAGELFF. The CDR3, as DNA: TGTGCCAGCAGCTTGGGGGGGGCCGCCGGGGAGCTGTTTTTT. Using reference TRBV5-4 and TRBJ2-2 for the parts outside the CDR3, the full variable domain is ETGVTQSPTHLIKTRGQQVTLRCSSQSGHNTVSWYQQALGQGPQFIFQYYREEENGRGNFPPRFSGLQFPNYSSELNVNALELDDSALYLCASSLGGAAGELFFGEGSRLTVL.

The chain is built from TRBV3-1 (or the pseudogene TRBV3-2) and TRBJ1-6, with a possible D match to TRBD1 (5 bases). The CDR3 is 16 amino acids. The V end was cut by 2 bases, the J end by 8 bases, with 16 bases between. Germline values: CDR1 LGHDT, CDR2 YNNKEL (reference sequence). CDR3: CASSQFPGLRDSPLHF. Here the CDR3 DNA reads TGTGCCAGCAGCCAATTTCCAGGACTCAGGGATTCACCCCTCCACTTT.